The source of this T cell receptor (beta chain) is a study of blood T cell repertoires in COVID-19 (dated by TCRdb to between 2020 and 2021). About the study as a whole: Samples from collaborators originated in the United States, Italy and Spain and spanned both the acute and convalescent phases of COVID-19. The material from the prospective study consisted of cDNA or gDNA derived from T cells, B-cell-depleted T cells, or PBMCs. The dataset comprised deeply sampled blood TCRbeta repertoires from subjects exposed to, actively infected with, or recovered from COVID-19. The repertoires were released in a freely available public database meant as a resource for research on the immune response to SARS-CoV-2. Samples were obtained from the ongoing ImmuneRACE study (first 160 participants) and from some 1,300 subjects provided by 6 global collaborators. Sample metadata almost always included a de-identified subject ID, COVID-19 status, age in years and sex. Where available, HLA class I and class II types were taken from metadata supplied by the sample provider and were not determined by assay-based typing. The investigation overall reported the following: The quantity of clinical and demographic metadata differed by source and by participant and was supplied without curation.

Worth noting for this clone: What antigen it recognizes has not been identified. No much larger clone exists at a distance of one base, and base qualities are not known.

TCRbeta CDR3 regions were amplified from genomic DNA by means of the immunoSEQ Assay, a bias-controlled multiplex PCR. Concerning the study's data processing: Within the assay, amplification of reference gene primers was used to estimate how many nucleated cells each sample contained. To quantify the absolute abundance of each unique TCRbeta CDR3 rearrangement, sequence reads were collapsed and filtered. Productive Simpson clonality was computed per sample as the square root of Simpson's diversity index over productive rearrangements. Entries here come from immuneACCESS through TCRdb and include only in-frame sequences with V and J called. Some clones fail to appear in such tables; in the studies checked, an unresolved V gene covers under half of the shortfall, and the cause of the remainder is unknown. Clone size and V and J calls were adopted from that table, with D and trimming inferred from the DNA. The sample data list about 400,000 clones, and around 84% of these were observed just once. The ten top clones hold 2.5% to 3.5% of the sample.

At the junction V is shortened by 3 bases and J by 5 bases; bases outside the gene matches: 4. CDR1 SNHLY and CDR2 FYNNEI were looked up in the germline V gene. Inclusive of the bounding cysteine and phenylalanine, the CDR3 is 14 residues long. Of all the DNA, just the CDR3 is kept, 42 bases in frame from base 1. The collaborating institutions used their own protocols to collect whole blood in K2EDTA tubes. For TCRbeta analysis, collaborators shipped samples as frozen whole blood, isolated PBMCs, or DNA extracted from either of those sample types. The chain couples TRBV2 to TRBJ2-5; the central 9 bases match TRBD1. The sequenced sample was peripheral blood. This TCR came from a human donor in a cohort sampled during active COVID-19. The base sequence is TGTGCCAGCAGTGAGACAGGGGGACGGGAGACCCAGTACTTC. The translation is CASSETGGRETQYF.